What follows is one TCR beta chain and its context. The antigen is undetermined. The length of the CDR3 is 15 residues. CDR1 and CDR2 (germline): KGHSH, LQKENI. V was clipped by 1 base and J by 1 base; unmatched bases: 2. Extraction and reverse transcription of RNA yielded cDNA as the sequencing template. Assay: immunoSEQ multiplex PCR; the TCRdb copy retains only in-frame clones and omits some. The sample includes about 130,000 clones, 58% of them seen just once. Sorted populations comprised CD4+ and CD8+ T cells obtained from PBMCs. The sample comes from a study of CD8+ T cells in alopecia areata. Overall study context: Tofacitinib lasted 6 to 18 months, then 6 months off drug.

Study results and limitations: Researchers report lesional scalp, most notably alopecia totalis/universalis, outstripped normal scalp in clonality.

Source: CD4+ T cells sorted from blood, taken at week 0. The chain recombines TRBV18 with TRBJ2-3, with 7 bases matching TRBD1. This receptor was identified in a human donor with alopecia areata. CDR3 bases: TGTGCCAGCTCACCACTTGGGACAGGCACAGATACGCAGTATTTT. It specifies CASSPLGTGTDTQYF.